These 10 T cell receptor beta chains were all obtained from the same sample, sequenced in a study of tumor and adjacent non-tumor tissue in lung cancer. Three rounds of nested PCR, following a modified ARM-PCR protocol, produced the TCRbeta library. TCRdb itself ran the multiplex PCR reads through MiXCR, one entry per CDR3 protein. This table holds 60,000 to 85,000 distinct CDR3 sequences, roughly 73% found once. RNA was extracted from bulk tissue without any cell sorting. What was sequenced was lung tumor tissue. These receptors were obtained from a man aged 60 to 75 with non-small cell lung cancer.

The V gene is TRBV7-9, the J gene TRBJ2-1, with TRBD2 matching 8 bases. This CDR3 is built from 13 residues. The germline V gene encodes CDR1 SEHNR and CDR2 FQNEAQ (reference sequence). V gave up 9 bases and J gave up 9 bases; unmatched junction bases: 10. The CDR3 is CARSPISGSEQFF. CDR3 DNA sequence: TGTGCCAGGAGCCCAATAAGCGGGAGTGAGCAGTTCTTC.

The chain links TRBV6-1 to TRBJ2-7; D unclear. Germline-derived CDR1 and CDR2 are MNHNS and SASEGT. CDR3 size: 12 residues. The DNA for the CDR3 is TGTACAAGCAACGGCGACTCCTACGAGCAGTACTTC. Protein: CTSNGDSYEQYF.

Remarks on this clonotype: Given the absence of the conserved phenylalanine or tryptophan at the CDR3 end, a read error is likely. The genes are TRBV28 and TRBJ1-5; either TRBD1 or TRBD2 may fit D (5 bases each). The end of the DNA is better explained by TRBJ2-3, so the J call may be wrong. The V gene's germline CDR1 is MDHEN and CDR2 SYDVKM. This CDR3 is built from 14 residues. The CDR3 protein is CASSDVGVVQPQYY. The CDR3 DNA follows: TGTGCCAGCAGTGACGTGGGGGTGGTGCAGCCCCAGTATTAT.

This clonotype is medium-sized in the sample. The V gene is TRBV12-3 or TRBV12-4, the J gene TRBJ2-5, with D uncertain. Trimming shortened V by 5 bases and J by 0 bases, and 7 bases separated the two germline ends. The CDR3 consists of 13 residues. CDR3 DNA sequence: TGTGCCAGCAGTGGAGATTACCAAGAGACCCAGTACTTC. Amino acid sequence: CASSGDYQETQYF.

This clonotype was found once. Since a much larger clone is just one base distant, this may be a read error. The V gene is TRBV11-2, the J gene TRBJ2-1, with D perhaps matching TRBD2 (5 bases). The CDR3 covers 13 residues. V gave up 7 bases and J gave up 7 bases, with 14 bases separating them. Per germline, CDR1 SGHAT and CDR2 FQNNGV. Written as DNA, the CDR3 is TGTGCCAGCACCTCGTCTGGAGGAAATGAGCAGTTCTTC. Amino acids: CASTSSGGNEQFF.

CDR3 in amino acids: CATRGRAEAKNIQYF. The DNA of the CDR3 is TGTGCCACCCGCGGCCGGGCTGAAGCCAAAAACATTCAGTACTTC. The chain employs TRBV28 and TRBJ2-4; D gene uncertain. The V gene lost 10 bases and the J gene lost 0 bases, with 16 bases spanning the gap. This CDR3 has 15 amino acids. Germline V gene data show CDR1 as MDHEN and CDR2 as SYDVKM.

This CDR3 reads CSVLAMGEKLFF. CDR3 coding DNA: TGCAGCGTCCTGGCTATGGGGGAAAAACTGTTTTTT. V and J are TRBV29-1 and TRBJ1-4, with D hard to call. V lost 6 bases and J 8 bases, leaving 13 bases between the germline ends. Germline CDR1 is SQVTM and CDR2 is ANQGSEA. The CDR3 runs to 12 residues.

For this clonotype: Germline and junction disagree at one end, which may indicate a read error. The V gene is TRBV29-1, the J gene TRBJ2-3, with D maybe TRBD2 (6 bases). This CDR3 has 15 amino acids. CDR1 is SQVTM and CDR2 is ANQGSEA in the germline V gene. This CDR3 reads CSVPTPVRGADTQYF. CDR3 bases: TGCAGCGTGCCAACACCAGTGCGGGGAGCAGATACGCAATATTTT.

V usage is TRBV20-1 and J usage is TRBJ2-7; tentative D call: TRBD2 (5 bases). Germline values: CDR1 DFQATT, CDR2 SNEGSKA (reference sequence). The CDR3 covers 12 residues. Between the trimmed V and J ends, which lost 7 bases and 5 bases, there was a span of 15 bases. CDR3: CSGRPSADEQYF. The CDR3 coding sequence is TGCAGTGGGCGACCGTCAGCGGACGAGCAGTACTTC.

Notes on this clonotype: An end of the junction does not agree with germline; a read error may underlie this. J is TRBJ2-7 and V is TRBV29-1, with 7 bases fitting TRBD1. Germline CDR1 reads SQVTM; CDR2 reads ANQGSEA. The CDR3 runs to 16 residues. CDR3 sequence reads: CSVGEPHGTASYDQYF. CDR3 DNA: TGCAGCGTTGGAGAGCCCCACGGGACAGCTTCCTACGATCAGTACTTT.